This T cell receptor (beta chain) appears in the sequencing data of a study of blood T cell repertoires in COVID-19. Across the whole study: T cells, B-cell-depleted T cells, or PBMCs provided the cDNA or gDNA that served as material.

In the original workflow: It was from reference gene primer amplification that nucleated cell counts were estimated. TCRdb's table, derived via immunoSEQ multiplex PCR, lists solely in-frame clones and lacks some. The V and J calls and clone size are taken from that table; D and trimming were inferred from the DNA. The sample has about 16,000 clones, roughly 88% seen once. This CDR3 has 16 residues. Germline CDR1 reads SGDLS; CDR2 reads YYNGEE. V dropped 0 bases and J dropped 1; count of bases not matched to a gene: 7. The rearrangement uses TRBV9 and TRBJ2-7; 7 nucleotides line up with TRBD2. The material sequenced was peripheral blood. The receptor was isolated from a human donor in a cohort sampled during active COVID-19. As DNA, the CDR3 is TGTGCCAGCAGCGTAGATGGAAGCGGGGCGTCCTACGAGCAGTACTTC. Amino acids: CASSVDGSGASYEQYF.